This T cell receptor (beta chain) appears in the sequencing data of a study of kidney transplant recipient with SARS-CoV-2 infection listed by TCRdb under 2021. This sample was sequenced with an Illumina MiSeq. Profiling of the peripheral T cell repertoire targeted human TCRbeta genes. As for how the authors treated the data: Differential clonotype abundance was tested with beta-binomial modelling to account for variability over time. Expanded clonotypes were checked against the ImmuneCODE reference database of SARS-CoV-2-associated TCRs and mapped to regions of the viral genome. Additional analyses of the repertoire looked at TRBV gene usage, CDR3 length, CDR3 amino acid overlap between time points, clonotype abundance distributions and Jaccard similarity. TCRdb applied fastp at Q25 and MiXCR to the public reads, then kept only in-frame beta chains. CDR3 protein sequences are deduplicated, and each keeps its most common genes and DNA. It is TCRdb's table, rather than the study itself, that gives the V and J calls and clone size. The sample table records 200,000 to 300,000 distinct CDR3 sequences; less than 35% of these occur just once. The ten top clones hold less than 8.5% of the sample.

The CDR3 runs 13 amino acids, cysteine and phenylalanine included. Only CDR3 DNA remains: 39 bases, in frame from the first base. For CDR1 and CDR2, the germline V gene (reference sequence) lists DFQATT and SNEGSKA. This specimen's time point label, per the study, means: pre-pandemic baseline sample and day 111 after first positive SARS-CoV-2 test. As for this clonotype: Its antigen specificity is not known. This sequence may be a read error, since a much larger clone differs from it by one base.

This sample comprised a blood sample, obtained at baseline and on roughly day 110 from a kidney transplant recipient. The rearrangement combines TRBV20-1 with TRBJ2-5; 5 matching bases give a weak D call of TRBD2. This clonotype originated in a male patient younger than 45 who had COVID-19 and was a kidney transplant recipient. Where a transplant has occurred, the graft donor may have supplied some of the T cells. Here the CDR3 is given as CSAYDGIQEAQYF. The sequenced DNA is TGCAGTGCTTACGACGGGATCCAAGAGGCCCAGTACTTC.